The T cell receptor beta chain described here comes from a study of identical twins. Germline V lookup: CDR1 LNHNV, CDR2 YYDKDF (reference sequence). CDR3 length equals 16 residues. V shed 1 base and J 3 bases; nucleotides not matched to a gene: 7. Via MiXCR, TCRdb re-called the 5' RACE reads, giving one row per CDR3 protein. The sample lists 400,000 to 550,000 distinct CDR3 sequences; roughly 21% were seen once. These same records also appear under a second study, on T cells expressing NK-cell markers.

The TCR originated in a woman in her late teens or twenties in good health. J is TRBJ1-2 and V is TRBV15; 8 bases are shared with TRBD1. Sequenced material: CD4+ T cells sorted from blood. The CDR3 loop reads CATSRASRGQDYGYTF. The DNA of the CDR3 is TGTGCCACCAGCAGAGCGAGCAGGGGGCAGGACTATGGCTACACCTTC.